The sequence of this TCR beta chain was determined in a study of beta chain features in type 1 diabetes. Overall study findings and caveats: Researchers report that Type 1 diabetes patients had moderately but significantly shorter TCRB CDR3s across all four CD4+ subsets. Within patients, naive, central memory and Treg TCRB repertoires seemed more similar than within healthy donors.

Sorting with CD45RO/CCR7/CD25/CD127/CD95/CD27 yielded naive, central memory, regulatory and stem-like memory CD4+ cells. Expressed TCRB transcripts were sequenced, since all the RNA that had been isolated was reverse transcribed. This table comes from immunoSEQ multiplex PCR, and its TCRdb copy is limited to in-frame clones, with some not included. The sample records 230,000 or so clones, more than 15% being singletons. Trimming at V came to 4 bases and at J to 6 bases, leaving 13 bases not matched to a gene. In germline, CDR1 is SGDLS, CDR2 YYNGEE. There are 15 residues in the CDR3. A note on this clone: Its antigen remains unknown.

Material for sequencing was naive CD4+ T cells from blood. The TCR originated in a man aged 25 to 45 with type 1 diabetes. The J gene is TRBJ2-7, the V gene TRBV9; 7 bases fit TRBD2. CDR3 protein: CASSSRQAGVGEQYF. For the CDR3, the DNA is TGTGCCAGCAGCTCCCGCCAGGCGGGAGTTGGCGAGCAGTACTTC.